Listed below are T cell receptor beta chains from one sample, sequenced in a study of CD8 T cells in Susac syndrome. TCRdb re-analysed the immunoSEQ multiplex PCR reads in MiXCR, keeping a single row per CDR3 protein. The sample holds 330,000 or so distinct CDR3 sequences, 65% to 90% seen once. Sequencing was carried out using CD8+ T cells from PBMCs. These receptors were collected from a human donor with multiple sclerosis. Each CDR3 is given with its conserved first and last residue. D genes are given only for firm matches. Clone size is not always given. Where it is, it says once, few, many or a class for expanded clones.

D: NA; J: TRBJ1-2; V: TRBV25-1; size: NA; DNA: TGTGCCAGCAATTCTCGTCCAGGAAACTATGGCTACACCTTC; CDR3: CASNSRPGNYGYTF
D: NA; J: TRBJ2-3; V: TRBV11-2; size: NA; DNA: TGTGCCAGCAGCTTAGATTGGGGGGTCGGTTTGACTACAGATACGCAGTATTTT; CDR3: CASSLDWGVGLTTDTQYF
D: NA; J: TRBJ2-5; V: TRBV2; size: NA; DNA: TGTGCCAGCATTGGACAGTTAGAGACCCAGTACTTC; CDR3: CASIGQLETQYF
D: NA; J: TRBJ2-7; V: TRBV4-3; size: few; DNA: TGCGCCAGCAGCCAAGACAGGACCTACGAGCAGTACTTC; CDR3: CASSQDRTYEQYF
D: NA; J: TRBJ2-1; V: TRBV5-4; size: once; DNA: TGTGCCAGCAGCTTGGATGCAGGGAAACCCTCCTACAATGAGCAGTTCTTC; CDR3: CASSLDAGKPSYNEQFF
D: TRBD1; J: TRBJ1-1; V: TRBV30; size: NA; DNA: TGTGCCTGGGGACAGGGGGCTGAAGCTTTCTTT; CDR3: CAWGQGAEAFF
D: NA; J: TRBJ1-5; V: TRBV6-2/TRBV6-3; size: few; DNA: TGTGCCAGCAGTTACTTGCGGGGGAATCAGCCCCAGCATTTT; CDR3: CASSYLRGNQPQHF
D: NA; J: TRBJ1-1; V: TRBV28; size: NA; DNA: TGTGCCAGCAGTTTATATGCAGGGAGGAACACTGAAGCTTTCTTT; CDR3: CASSLYAGRNTEAFF
D: TRBD1; J: TRBJ1-2; V: TRBV12-3/TRBV12-4; size: NA; DNA: TGTGCCAGCAGTCACTTCGGACAGGGGGATGGCTACACCTTC; CDR3: CASSHFGQGDGYTF
D: NA; J: TRBJ1-1; V: TRBV28; size: NA; DNA: TGTGCCAGCAGTTTACGTGTAAGGGGGGACACTGAAGCTTTCTTT; CDR3: CASSLRVRGDTEAFF
D: NA; J: TRBJ1-2; V: TRBV5-1; size: NA; DNA: TGCGCCAGCAACCCCACAGGGAACTATGGCTACACCTTC; CDR3: CASNPTGNYGYTF
D: NA; J: TRBJ1-2; V: TRBV5-4; size: few; DNA: TGTGCCAGCAGCTTAGAGGTGCCCAACTATGGCTACACCTTC; CDR3: CASSLEVPNYGYTF
D: TRBD2; J: TRBJ2-7; V: TRBV30; size: NA; DNA: TGTGCCTGGAGTGGAACGGGAGGGCCCGGGAACTCCTACGAGCAGTACTTC; CDR3: CAWSGTGGPGNSYEQYF
D: TRBD1; J: TRBJ1-2; V: TRBV3-1; size: NA; DNA: TGTGCCAGCAGCCAAGATCGAGACAGGGACTATGGCTACACCTTC; CDR3: CASSQDRDRDYGYTF
D: TRBD2; J: TRBJ2-7; V: TRBV27; size: NA; DNA: TGTGCCAGCACACTAGCGGGAGGGTACGAGCAGTACTTC; CDR3: CASTLAGGYEQYF
D: NA; J: TRBJ2-7; V: TRBV13; size: NA; DNA: TGTGCCAGCAGCTTCTCGGCCCCTCCCCCCTACGAGCAGTACTTC; CDR3: CASSFSAPPPYEQYF
D: TRBD1; J: TRBJ2-1; V: TRBV28; size: NA; DNA: TGTGCCAGCCAGGGACAGGAGGGTGAGCAGTTCTTC; CDR3: CASQGQEGEQFF
D: NA; J: TRBJ2-4; V: TRBV19; size: NA; DNA: TGTGCCAGTAGTATAGCCCAAAACATTCAGTACTTC; CDR3: CASSIAQNIQYF
D: NA; J: TRBJ1-5; V: TRBV5-6; size: NA; DNA: TGTGCCAGCAGCTTGTTAGGGACATATAGCAATCAGCCCCAGCATTTT; CDR3: CASSLLGTYSNQPQHF
D: TRBD1; J: TRBJ1-2; V: TRBV27; size: once; DNA: TGTGCCAGCAGATTAACCGGGACAGTTGATGGCTACACCTTC; CDR3: CASRLTGTVDGYTF
D: NA; J: TRBJ1-5; V: TRBV6-1; size: once; DNA: TGTGCCAGCAGTGAAGGGGGAGGCAATCAGCCCCAGCATTTT; CDR3: CASSEGGGNQPQHF
D: NA; J: TRBJ2-2; V: TRBV27; size: few; DNA: TGTGCCAGCAGTTTATCTGGCGGGGAGCTGTTTTTT; CDR3: CASSLSGGELFF
D: TRBD2; J: TRBJ2-7; V: TRBV27; size: once; DNA: TGTGCCAGCGGGCCGGGGGGAGCCTACGAGCAGTACTTC; CDR3: CASGPGGAYEQYF
D: NA; J: TRBJ1-2; V: TRBV12-3/TRBV12-4; size: NA; DNA: TGTGCCAGCAGTCACGACACCGACTATGGCTACACCTTC; CDR3: CASSHDTDYGYTF
D: NA; J: TRBJ2-7; V: TRBV27; size: NA; DNA: TGTGCCAGCAGTACCGGGACTGGACCAGCATACGAGCAGTACTTC; CDR3: CASSTGTGPAYEQYF
D: NA; J: TRBJ1-5; V: TRBV24-1; size: NA; DNA: TGTGCCACCAGTGATTTGCGGAGCAATCAGCCCCAGCATTTT; CDR3: CATSDLRSNQPQHF
D: NA; J: TRBJ2-2; V: TRBV19; size: NA; DNA: TGTGCCAGTAGTATCGGCTTCAACACCGGGGAGCTGTTTTTT; CDR3: CASSIGFNTGELFF
D: NA; J: TRBJ2-3; V: TRBV11-2; size: NA; DNA: TGTGCCAGCAGCCCCCGTAGGACAGCTAGCACAGATACGCAGTATTTT; CDR3: CASSPRRTASTDTQYF
D: NA; J: TRBJ2-7; V: TRBV30; size: NA; DNA: TGTGCCTGGACCCCGGTGGCGGGAAGCGAGCAGTACTTC; CDR3: CAWTPVAGSEQYF
D: NA; J: TRBJ2-5; V: TRBV29-1; size: NA; DNA: TGCAGCGTTGAAAGGGGAGGTCGATTGGGTGAGACCCAGTACTTC; CDR3: CSVERGGRLGETQYF
D: NA; J: TRBJ1-1; V: TRBV28; size: NA; DNA: TGTGCCAGCAGTCCTCCTAGGTTGAACACTGAAGCTTTCTTT; CDR3: CASSPPRLNTEAFF
D: NA; J: TRBJ1-5; V: TRBV28; size: NA; DNA: TGTGCCAGCAGTTATCCTGACCGCAGCCTTAGCAATCAGCCCCAGCATTTT; CDR3: CASSYPDRSLSNQPQHF
D: TRBD1; J: TRBJ1-1; V: TRBV30; size: NA; DNA: TGTGCCTTCTCCTCAGGGGGAGCTTTCTTT; CDR3: CAFSSGGAFF
D: TRBD1; J: TRBJ2-5; V: TRBV19; size: NA; DNA: TGTGCCAGTAGTTTTACAGGGGGCATGGGAGAGACCCAGTACTTC; CDR3: CASSFTGGMGETQYF
D: TRBD2; J: TRBJ2-5; V: TRBV5-1; size: NA; DNA: TGCGCCAGCAGCCCCGGGACTAGCGGGAGTTTAAGTCCGGGAGAGACCCAGTACTTC; CDR3: CASSPGTSGSLSPGETQYF
D: TRBD1; J: TRBJ2-7; V: TRBV20-1; size: NA; DNA: TGCAGTGCTAGTCCTTTGGGGGGGACAGGGGGCCACGAGCAGTACTTC; CDR3: CSASPLGGTGGHEQYF
D: NA; J: TRBJ2-7; V: TRBV7-9; size: NA; DNA: TGTGCCAGCAGCTTTCAGACAGGCGGGTACGAGCAGTACTTC; CDR3: CASSFQTGGYEQYF
D: NA; J: TRBJ2-2; V: TRBV7-2; size: NA; DNA: TGTGCCAGCGGGACCTTGAGAGTCGGGGAGCTGTTTTTT; CDR3: CASGTLRVGELFF
D: TRBD2; J: TRBJ2-7; V: TRBV5-8; size: few; DNA: TGTGCCAGCAGTCAACAAGGCGGGCTAGCGGGATACTACGAGCAGTACTTC; CDR3: CASSQQGGLAGYYEQYF
D: TRBD2; J: TRBJ2-7; V: TRBV20-1; size: few; DNA: TGCAGTGCTAGAGGTTACTACCTAGGGACTAGCGGGAGTCGTGAGCAGTACTTC; CDR3: CSARGYYLGTSGSREQYF
D: TRBD2; J: TRBJ2-7; V: TRBV11-2; size: NA; DNA: TGTGCCAGCAGCTTCCGTAGCGGGAGCTCCTACGAGCAGTACTTC; CDR3: CASSFRSGSSYEQYF
D: NA; J: TRBJ1-3; V: TRBV9; size: NA; DNA: TGTGCCAGCAGCGATCCCCCCGGGGGGCTCTCTGGAAACACCATATATTTT; CDR3: CASSDPPGGLSGNTIYF
D: TRBD2; J: TRBJ2-2; V: TRBV5-1; size: NA; DNA: TGCGCCAGCAGCCTCGGGACTACGGGCACCGGGGAGCTGTTTTTT; CDR3: CASSLGTTGTGELFF
D: TRBD1; J: TRBJ2-2; V: TRBV12-3/TRBV12-4; size: NA; DNA: TGTGCCAGCAGTTGGTTGTCGGGACAGGGTAACACCGGGGAGCTGTTTTTT; CDR3: CASSWLSGQGNTGELFF
D: TRBD2; J: TRBJ2-7; V: TRBV12-3/TRBV12-4; size: NA; DNA: TGTGCCAGCAGTTTAAACTGGCGGGAGGGCCGAGACGAGCAGTACTTC; CDR3: CASSLNWREGRDEQYF
D: TRBD2; J: TRBJ2-1; V: TRBV29-1; size: NA; DNA: TGCAGCGTTGAATTAGAGCGGGAGGGCCCTCCGGATGAGCAGTTCTTC; CDR3: CSVELEREGPPDEQFF
D: NA; J: TRBJ2-3; V: TRBV7-2; size: once; DNA: TGTGCCAGCAGCTTAGCGTTCGGGCGGGGTGGGCATGATACGCAGTATTTT; CDR3: CASSLAFGRGGHDTQYF
D: TRBD2; J: TRBJ2-3; V: TRBV4-2; size: NA; DNA: TGTGCCAGCAGCCAGGGTAGCGGGTTCCCTAGCACAGATACGCAGTATTTT; CDR3: CASSQGSGFPSTDTQYF
D: TRBD2; J: TRBJ2-7; V: TRBV7-2; size: few; DNA: TGTGCCAGCAGTTTGGGACTAGCGGGACCCTACGAGCAGTACTTC; CDR3: CASSLGLAGPYEQYF